This T cell receptor (beta chain) originates from a study of patients and donors after allogeneic stem cell transplantation. The CDR3 totals 14 residues. V lost 11 bases, J lost 4 bases, and 18 bases lay in between. Germline assignment: CDR1 MDHEN and CDR2 SYDVKM. TCRdb reprocessed the RT-PCR reads via MiXCR and lists one record per CDR3 protein. The data hold roughly 40,000 distinct CDR3 sequences, with 25% to 35% observed a single time. The sample comprised blood, either unsorted or a sorted T cell fraction (not recorded which). The sequence was collected from a human donor who was either an allogeneic HSCT recipient or a stem cell or donor lymphocyte infusion donor (not recorded which). It is not recorded whose cells these are; they may come from a transplant donor. This rearrangement joins TRBV28 to TRBJ2-4, with TRBD1 as a possible D gene (5 bases). The CDR3 DNA is TGTGCCCACAGTTTACAAGGGGTGAAAAACATTCAGTACTTC. The encoded protein is CAHSLQGVKNIQYF.